The source of this TCR beta chain is a study of blood T cell repertoires in COVID-19. V lost 4 bases and J lost 0; bases outside the gene matches: 4. CDR3 length equals 14 residues. Germline values: CDR1 GTSNPN, CDR2 SVGIG (reference sequence). Authors' processing steps: Scientists estimated how many nucleated cells there were by amplifying reference gene primers. Clones were read by immunoSEQ multiplex PCR, and TCRdb kept only the in-frame ones, dropping some. V and J calls and clone size are as listed in that table; D and trimming were resolved from the DNA. The table has approximately 260,000 clones, roughly four fifths seen once.

This sequence originates from a woman in her sixties with active or convalescent COVID-19. The rearrangement links TRBV30 to TRBJ2-7, with 9 bases aligning to TRBD2. Sequenced sample: peripheral blood. Here the CDR3 DNA reads TGTGCCTGGAAGGAAGCGGGGGGCTCCTACGAGCAGTACTTC. Translation gives CAWKEAGGSYEQYF.